This record covers a single TCR beta chain. Its antigen is still unknown. The method was immunoSEQ multiplex PCR; TCRdb's version includes in-frame clones alone and lacks a portion of them. The data contain 91,000 or so clones, 75% to 90% of them singletons. This specimen belongs to a study of glioma-infiltrating T cells after dendritic cell vaccination. Study-level background: Patients had newly diagnosed or recurrent glioblastoma and received dendritic cell vaccines.

Time point reported: after dendritic cell vaccination, including at tumor progression/relapse. Findings and limits, study-wide: Estimated pretreatment TIL content predicted outcome after dendritic cell vaccination.

Germline CDR1 reads ENHRY; CDR2 reads SYGVKD. This CDR3 is 14 amino acids long. With 10 bases removed from V and 4 bases from J, the gap between germline ends came to 17 bases. This receptor was identified in a human donor with glioblastoma. The chain carries TRBV10-3 and TRBJ1-5; D perhaps matches TRBD1 (5 bases). The material was blood, obtained after dendritic cell vaccination. The CDR3 nucleotides read TGTGCCACACGCCGGGGGGGAAGTAATCAGCCCCAGCATTTT. Its translation is CATRRGGSNQPQHF.